This TCR beta chain derives from a study of T cells after yellow fever vaccination. TCRdb redid the calling of the 5' RACE reads with MiXCR, one entry per CDR3 protein. The sample holds around 300,000 distinct CDR3 sequences, roughly 4% seen once. V lost 1 base and J lost 5, with 11 bases in between. The CDR3 is made up of 14 amino acids. Germline CDR1 and CDR2: SEHNR and FQNEAQ (reference sequence). This clonotype was seen a few times. The TCR sequence derives from a man aged 18 to 30 who received the YFV17D yellow fever vaccine. The sequences come from PBMCs, collected 5 days after the yellow fever booster vaccination. J is TRBJ2-5 and V is TRBV7-9, with D possibly TRBD2 on 6 matching bases. The CDR3 nucleotides are TGTGCCAGCAGCTTAGGGGGACTCGGGGAGACCCAGTACTTC. Translation gives CASSLGGLGETQYF.